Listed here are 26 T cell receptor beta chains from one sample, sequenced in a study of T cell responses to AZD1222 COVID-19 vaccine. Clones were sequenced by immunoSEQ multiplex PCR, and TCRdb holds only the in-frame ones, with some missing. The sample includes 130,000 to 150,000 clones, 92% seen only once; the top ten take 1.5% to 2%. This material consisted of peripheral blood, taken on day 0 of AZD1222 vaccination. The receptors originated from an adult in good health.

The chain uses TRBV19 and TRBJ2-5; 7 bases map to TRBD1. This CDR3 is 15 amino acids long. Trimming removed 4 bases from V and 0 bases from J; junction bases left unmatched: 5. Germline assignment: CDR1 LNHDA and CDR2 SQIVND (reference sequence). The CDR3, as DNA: TGTGCCAGTAGTAGCTCGACAGGGTACCAAGAGACCCAGTACTTC. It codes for CASSSSTGYQETQYF.

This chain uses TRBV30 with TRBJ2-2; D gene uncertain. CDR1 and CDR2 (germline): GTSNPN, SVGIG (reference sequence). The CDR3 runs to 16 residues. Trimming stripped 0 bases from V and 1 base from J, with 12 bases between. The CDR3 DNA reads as TGTGCCTGGAGTGTAATTCGGTACCAGAACACCGGGGAGCTGTTTTTT. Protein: CAWSVIRYQNTGELFF.

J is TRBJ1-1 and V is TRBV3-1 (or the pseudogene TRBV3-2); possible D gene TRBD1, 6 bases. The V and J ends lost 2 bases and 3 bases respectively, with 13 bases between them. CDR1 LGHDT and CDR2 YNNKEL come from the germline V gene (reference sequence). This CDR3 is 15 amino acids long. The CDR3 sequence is CASSQNRAVDTEAFF. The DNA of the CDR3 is TGTGCCAGCAGCCAAAACAGGGCTGTGGACACTGAAGCTTTCTTT.

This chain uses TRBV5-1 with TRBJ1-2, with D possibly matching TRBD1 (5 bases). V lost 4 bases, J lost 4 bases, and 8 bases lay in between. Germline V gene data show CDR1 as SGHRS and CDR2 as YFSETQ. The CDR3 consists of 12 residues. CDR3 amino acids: CASSMGGYGYTF. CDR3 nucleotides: TGCGCCAGCAGCATGGGGGGCTATGGCTACACCTTC.

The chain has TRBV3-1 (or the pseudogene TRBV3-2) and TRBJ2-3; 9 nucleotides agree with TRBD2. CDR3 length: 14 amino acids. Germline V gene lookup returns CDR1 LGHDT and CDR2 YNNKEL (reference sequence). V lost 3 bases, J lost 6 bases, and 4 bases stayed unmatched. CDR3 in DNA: TGTGCCAGCAGCCAGCGGGGGGGCCGGGATACGCAGTATTTT. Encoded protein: CASSQRGGRDTQYF.

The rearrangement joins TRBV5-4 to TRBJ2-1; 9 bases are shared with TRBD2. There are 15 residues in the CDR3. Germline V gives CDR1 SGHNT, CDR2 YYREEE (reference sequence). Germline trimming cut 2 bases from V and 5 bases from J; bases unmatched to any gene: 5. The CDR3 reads CASSLAGGPNNEQFF. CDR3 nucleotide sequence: TGTGCCAGCAGCTTAGCGGGGGGCCCAAACAATGAGCAGTTCTTC. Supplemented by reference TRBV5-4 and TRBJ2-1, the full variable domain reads ETGVTQSPTHLIKTRGQQVTLRCSSQSGHNTVSWYQQALGQGPQFIFQYYREEENGRGNFPPRFSGLQFPNYSSELNVNALELDDSALYLCASSLAGGPNNEQFFGPGTRLTVL.

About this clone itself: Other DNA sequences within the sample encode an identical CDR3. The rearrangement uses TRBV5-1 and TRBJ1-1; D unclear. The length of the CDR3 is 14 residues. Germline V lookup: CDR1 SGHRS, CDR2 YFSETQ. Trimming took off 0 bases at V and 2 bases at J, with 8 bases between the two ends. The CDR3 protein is CASSLAAGNTEAFF. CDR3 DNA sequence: TGCGCCAGCAGCTTGGCCGCAGGAAACACTGAAGCTTTCTTT.

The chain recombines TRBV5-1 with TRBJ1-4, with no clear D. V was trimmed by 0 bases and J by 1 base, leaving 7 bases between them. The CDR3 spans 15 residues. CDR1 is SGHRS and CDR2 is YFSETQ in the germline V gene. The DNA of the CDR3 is TGCGCCAGCAGCTTGGGAGGCTTAACTAATGAAAAACTGTTTTTT. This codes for CASSLGGLTNEKLFF.

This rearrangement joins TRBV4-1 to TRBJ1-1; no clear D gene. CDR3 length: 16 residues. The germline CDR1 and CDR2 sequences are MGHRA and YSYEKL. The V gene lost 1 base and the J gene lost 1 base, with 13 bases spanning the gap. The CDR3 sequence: CASSQGGLLGNTEAFF. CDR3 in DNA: TGCGCCAGCAGCCAAGGAGGGCTCCTAGGGAACACTGAAGCTTTCTTT.

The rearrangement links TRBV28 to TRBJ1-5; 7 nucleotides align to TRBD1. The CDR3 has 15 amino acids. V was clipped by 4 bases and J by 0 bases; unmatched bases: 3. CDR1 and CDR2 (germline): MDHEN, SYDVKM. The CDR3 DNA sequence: TGTGCCAGCAGTTCAAGACAGGGTAGCAATCAGCCCCAGCATTTT. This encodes CASSSRQGSNQPQHF.

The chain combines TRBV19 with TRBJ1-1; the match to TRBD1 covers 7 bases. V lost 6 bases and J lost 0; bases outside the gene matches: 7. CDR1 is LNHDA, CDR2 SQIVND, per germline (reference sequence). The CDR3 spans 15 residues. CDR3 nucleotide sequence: TGTGCCAGTAGCCCAGGGACAGCAATGAACACTGAAGCTTTCTTT. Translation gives CASSPGTAMNTEAFF.

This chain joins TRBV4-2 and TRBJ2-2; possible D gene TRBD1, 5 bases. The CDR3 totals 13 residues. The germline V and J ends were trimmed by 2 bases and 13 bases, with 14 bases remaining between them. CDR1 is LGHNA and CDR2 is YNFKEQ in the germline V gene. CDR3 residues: CASSQFQGPRLFF. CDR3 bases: TGTGCCAGCAGCCAATTCCAGGGTCCTAGGCTGTTTTTT.

The CDR3 spells CASRRTGGRDQPQHF. CDR3 nucleotide sequence: TGTGCCAGCAGGCGGACAGGGGGACGGGATCAGCCCCAGCATTTT. The chain employs TRBV6-5 and TRBJ1-5, with 10 bases that match TRBD1. This CDR3 has 15 residues. V was clipped by 6 bases and J by 5 bases; unmatched bases: 7. CDR1 and CDR2 from the germline V gene are MNHEY and SVGAGI.

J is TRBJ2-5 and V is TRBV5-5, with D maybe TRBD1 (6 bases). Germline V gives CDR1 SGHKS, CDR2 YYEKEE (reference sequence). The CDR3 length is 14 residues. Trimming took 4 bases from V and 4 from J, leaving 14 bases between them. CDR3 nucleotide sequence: TGTGCCAGCAGCCCCGCCCAAGGGGGAGAGACCCAGTACTTC. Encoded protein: CASSPAQGGETQYF.

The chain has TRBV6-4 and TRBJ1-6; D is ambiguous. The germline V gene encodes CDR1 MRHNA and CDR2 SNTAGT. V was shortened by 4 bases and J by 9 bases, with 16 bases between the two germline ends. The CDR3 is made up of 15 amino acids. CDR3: CASSAGGAIGSPLHF. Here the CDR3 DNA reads TGTGCCAGCAGTGCCGGAGGAGCCATTGGTTCACCCCTCCACTTT.

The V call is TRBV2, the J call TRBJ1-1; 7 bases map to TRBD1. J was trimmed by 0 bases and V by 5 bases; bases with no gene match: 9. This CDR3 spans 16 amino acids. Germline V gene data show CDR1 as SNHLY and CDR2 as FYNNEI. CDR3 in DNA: TGTGCCAGCAGTCGCGAGGACAGGACCATGAACACTGAAGCTTTCTTT. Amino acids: CASSREDRTMNTEAFF.

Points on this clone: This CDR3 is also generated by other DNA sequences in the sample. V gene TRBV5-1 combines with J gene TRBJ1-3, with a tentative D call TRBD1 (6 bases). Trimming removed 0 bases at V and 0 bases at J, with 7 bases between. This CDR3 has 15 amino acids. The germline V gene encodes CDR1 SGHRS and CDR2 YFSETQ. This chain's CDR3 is CASSLGGGSGNTIYF. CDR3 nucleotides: TGCGCCAGCAGCTTGGGAGGGGGCTCTGGAAACACCATATATTTT.

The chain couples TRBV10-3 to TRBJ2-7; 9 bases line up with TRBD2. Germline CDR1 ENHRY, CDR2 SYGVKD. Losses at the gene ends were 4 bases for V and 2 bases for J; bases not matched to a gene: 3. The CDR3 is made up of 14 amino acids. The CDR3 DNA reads TGTGCCATCAGTGGGAGCGGGGGGCCCTACGAGCAGTACTTC. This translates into CAISGSGGPYEQYF.

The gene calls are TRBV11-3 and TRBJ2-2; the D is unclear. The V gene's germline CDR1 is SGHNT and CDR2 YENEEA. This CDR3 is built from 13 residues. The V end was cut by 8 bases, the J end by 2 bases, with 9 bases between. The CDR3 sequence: CASEPGNTGELFF. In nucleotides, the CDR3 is TGTGCCAGCGAGCCAGGCAACACCGGGGAGCTGTTTTTT.

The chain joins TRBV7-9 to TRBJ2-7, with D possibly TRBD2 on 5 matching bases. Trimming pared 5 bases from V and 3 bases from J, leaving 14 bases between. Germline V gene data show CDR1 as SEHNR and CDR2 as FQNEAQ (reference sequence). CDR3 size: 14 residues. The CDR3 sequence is CASSPSGSRYEQYF. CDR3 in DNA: TGTGCCAGCAGCCCTAGTGGGAGCCGCTACGAGCAGTACTTC.

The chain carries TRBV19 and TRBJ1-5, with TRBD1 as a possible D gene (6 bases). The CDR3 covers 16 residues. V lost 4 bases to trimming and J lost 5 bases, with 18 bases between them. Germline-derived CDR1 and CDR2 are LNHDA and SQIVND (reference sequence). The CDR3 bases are TGTGCCAGTAGTACGGCTTCAGGGGTTGGGGATCAGCCCCAGCATTTT. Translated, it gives CASSTASGVGDQPQHF.

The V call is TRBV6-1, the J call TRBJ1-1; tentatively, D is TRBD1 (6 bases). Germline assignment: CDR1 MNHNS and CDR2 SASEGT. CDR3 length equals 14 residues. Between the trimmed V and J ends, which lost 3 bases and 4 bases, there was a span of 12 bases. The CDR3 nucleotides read TGTGCCAGCAGTGAGCTCAAGGGGGGCACTGAAGCTTTCTTT. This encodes CASSELKGGTEAFF.

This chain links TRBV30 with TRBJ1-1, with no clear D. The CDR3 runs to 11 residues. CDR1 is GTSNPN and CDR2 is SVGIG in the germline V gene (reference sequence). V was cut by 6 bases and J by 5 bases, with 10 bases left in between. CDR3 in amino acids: CACSGWTEAFF. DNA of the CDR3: TGTGCCTGTTCGGGTTGGACTGAAGCTTTCTTT.

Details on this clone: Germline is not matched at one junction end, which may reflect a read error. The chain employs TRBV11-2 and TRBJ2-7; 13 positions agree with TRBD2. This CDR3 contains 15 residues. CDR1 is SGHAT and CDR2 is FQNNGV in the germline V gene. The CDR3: CASSTGTSGTSPKDF. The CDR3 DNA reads TGTGCCAGCAGCACTGGGACTAGCGGGACTTCCCCAAAAGACTTC.

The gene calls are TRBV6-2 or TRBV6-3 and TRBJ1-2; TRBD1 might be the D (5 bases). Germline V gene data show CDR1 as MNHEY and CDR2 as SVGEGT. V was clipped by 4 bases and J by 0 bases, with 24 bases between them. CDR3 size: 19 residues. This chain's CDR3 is CASSSLGTRRLGTNYGYTF. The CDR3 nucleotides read TGTGCCAGCAGTTCCCTCGGGACGCGGAGACTTGGAACTAACTATGGCTACACCTTC.

CDR3 sequence (DNA): TGTGCCAGCAGCCAAGATGTCACAGATACGCAGTATTTT. Its translation: CASSQDVTDTQYF. V gene TRBV3-1 (or the pseudogene TRBV3-2) combines with J gene TRBJ2-3; D not resolved. Per the germline V gene, CDR1 is LGHDT and CDR2 is YNNKEL (reference sequence). Trimming shortened V by 0 bases and J by 2 bases, and 3 bases separated the two germline ends. The length of the CDR3 is 13 residues.